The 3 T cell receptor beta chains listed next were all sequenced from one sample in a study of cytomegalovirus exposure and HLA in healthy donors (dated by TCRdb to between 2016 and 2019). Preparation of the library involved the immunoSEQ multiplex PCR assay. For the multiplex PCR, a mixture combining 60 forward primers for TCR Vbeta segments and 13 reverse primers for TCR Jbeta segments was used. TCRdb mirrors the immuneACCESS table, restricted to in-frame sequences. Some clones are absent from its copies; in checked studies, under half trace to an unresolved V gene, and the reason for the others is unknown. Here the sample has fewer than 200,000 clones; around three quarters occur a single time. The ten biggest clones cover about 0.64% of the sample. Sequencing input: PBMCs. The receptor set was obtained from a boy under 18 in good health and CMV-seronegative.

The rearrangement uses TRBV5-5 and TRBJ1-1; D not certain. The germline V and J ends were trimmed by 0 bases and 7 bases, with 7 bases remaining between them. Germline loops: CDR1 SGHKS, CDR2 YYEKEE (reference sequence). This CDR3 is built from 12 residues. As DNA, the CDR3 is TGTGCCAGCAGCTTGGGGTTACTTGAAGCTTTCTTT. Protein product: CASSLGLLEAFF.

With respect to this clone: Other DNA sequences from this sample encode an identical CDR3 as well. In DNA form, the CDR3 reads TGTGCCAGCAGTCTCCTAGCGGGGACCACAGATACGCAGTATTTT. Encoded protein: CASSLLAGTTDTQYF. The rearrangement uses TRBV6-4 and TRBJ2-3, with 9 positions matching TRBD2. There are 15 residues in the CDR3. Losses at the gene ends were 5 bases for V and 2 bases for J; bases not matched to a gene: 5. Germline V gene lookup returns CDR1 MRHNA and CDR2 SNTAGT.

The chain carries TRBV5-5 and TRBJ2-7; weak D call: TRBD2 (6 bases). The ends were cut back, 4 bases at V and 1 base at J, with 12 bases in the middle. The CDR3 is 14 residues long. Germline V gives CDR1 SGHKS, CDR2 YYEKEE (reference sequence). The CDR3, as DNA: TGTGCCAGCAGCAAGTCGGGGACTTCCTACGAGCAGTACTTC. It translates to CASSKSGTSYEQYF.